Shown below are 14 T cell receptor beta chains from a single sample sequenced in a study of T cells expressing NK-cell markers. TCRdb re-called the 5' RACE reads and gives one entry per CDR3 protein, without DNA. The sample has fewer than 400,000 distinct CDR3 sequences. Sequencing used blood T cells: a sorted CD56 or NKG2C T cell subset, CD4+ or CD8+ T cells, or bulk PBMC T cells (not recorded which). These receptors originate from a man aged 18-70 years in good health.

The rearrangement links TRBV7-2 to TRBJ2-1; TCRdb's D call of TRBD1 is untestable without DNA. Germline V lookup: CDR1 SGHTA, CDR2 FQGNSA. The CDR3 spans 16 residues. The CDR3 loop is CASSPAGGAGYNEQFF.

The chain links TRBV10-3 to TRBJ2-5; TCRdb's D call of TRBD2 is untestable without DNA. This CDR3 has 15 amino acids. The V gene's germline CDR1 is ENHRY and CDR2 SYGVKD. CDR3 sequence: CATQPRGGPQETQYF.

The CDR3: CASNTWAYEQYF. The chain carries TRBV28 and TRBJ2-7. CDR1 MDHEN and CDR2 SYDVKM come from the germline V gene. The CDR3 has 12 amino acids.

The chain combines TRBV11-2 with TRBJ1-1; absent DNA, TCRdb's TRBD1 call cannot be checked. The CDR3 length is 15 residues. Germline V gene lookup returns CDR1 SGHAT and CDR2 FQNNGV. CDR3 sequence reads: CASSGRGKANTEAFF.

The V call is TRBV3-1, the J call TRBJ2-7; TCRdb indicates TRBD1, and absent DNA this call remains unverified. The germline V gene encodes CDR1 LGHDT and CDR2 YNNKEL (reference sequence). This CDR3 is 15 amino acids long. CDR3 sequence reads: CASSPQGNRPLEQYF.

The V gene is TRBV2, the J gene TRBJ2-2; without DNA, the TCRdb call of TRBD2 cannot be checked. The germline gives CDR1 SNHLY, CDR2 FYNNEI. This CDR3 has 14 residues. This CDR3 reads CASSATSFTGELFF.

V is TRBV10-3 and J is TRBJ2-5. Germline CDR1 reads ENHRY; CDR2 reads SYGVKD. CDR3 length: 12 residues. The CDR3 spells CAISESSGAQYF.

This sequence joins TRBV7-2 and TRBJ1-1. This CDR3 region has 12 residues. Germline V gene lookup returns CDR1 SGHTA and CDR2 FQGNSA. CDR3 residues: CASSWTRTEAFF. The whole variable domain, remainder taken from reference TRBV7-2 and TRBJ1-1, is GAGVSQSPSNKVTEKGKDVELRCDPISGHTALYWYRQSLGQGLEFLIYFQGNSAPDKSGLPSDRFSAERTGGSVSTLTIQRTQQEDSAVYLCASSWTRTEAFFGQGTRLTVV.

The CDR3 loop is CASSAESTDTQYF. The gene calls are TRBV7-9 and TRBJ2-3. There are 13 residues in the CDR3. Germline CDR1 SEHNR, CDR2 FQNEAQ (reference sequence).

J is TRBJ2-7 and V is TRBV7-8; TCRdb selects TRBD1, and the lack of DNA leaves this call unchecked. There are 17 residues in the CDR3. Germline V gene data show CDR1 as SGHVS and CDR2 as FQNEAQ. This CDR3 reads CASSLPSGQGMKDEQYF.

V usage is TRBV2 and J usage is TRBJ2-3; absent DNA, TCRdb's TRBD1 call cannot be checked. This CDR3 comprises 18 residues. Germline-derived CDR1 and CDR2 are SNHLY and FYNNEI. The CDR3 loop is CASSLQPPGHYLADTQYF.

The CDR3 protein is CASSHEGGTGDNEQFF. The chain carries TRBV4-1 and TRBJ2-1; TCRdb proposes TRBD1, but this gene call is untestable without DNA. The CDR3 totals 16 residues. Germline CDR1 reads MGHRA; CDR2 reads YSYEKL.

The CDR3 protein is CASSSGRRTGYEQYF. The J gene is TRBJ2-7, the V gene TRBV5-1; TCRdb's D call, TRBD2, is unchecked because there is no DNA. The CDR3 spans 15 residues. Germline V gene sequence: CDR1 SGHRS, CDR2 YFSETQ. The complete variable domain, with remaining parts taken from reference TRBV5-1 and TRBJ2-7, reads KAGVTQTPRYLIKTRGQQVTLSCSPISGHRSVSWYQQTPGQGLQFLFEYFSETQRNKGNFPGRFSGRQFSNSRSEMNVSTLELGDSALYLCASSSGRRTGYEQYFGPGTRLTVT.

J is TRBJ2-7 and V is TRBV4-2; TCRdb names TRBD2, which stays unverified in the absence of DNA. The CDR3 is 17 residues long. Germline assignment: CDR1 LGHNA and CDR2 YNFKEQ. The CDR3 spells CASSPSGGPLSSYEQYF.